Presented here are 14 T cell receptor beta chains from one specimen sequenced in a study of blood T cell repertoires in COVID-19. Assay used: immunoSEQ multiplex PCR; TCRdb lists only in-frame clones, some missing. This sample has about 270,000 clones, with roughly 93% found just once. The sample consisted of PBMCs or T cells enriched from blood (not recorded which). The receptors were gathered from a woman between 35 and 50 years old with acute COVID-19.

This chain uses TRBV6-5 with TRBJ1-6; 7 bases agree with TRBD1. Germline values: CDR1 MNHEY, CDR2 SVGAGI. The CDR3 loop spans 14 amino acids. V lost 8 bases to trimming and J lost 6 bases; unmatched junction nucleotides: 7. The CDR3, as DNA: TGTGCCAGCGCTCGACAGGGACCTAATTCACCCCTCCACTTT. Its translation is CASARQGPNSPLHF.

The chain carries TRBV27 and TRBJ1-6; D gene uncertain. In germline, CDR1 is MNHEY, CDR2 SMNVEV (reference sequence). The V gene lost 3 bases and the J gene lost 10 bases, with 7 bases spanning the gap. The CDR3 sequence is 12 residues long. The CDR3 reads CASSFSGSPLHF. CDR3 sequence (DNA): TGTGCCAGCAGTTTTTCGGGGTCACCCCTCCACTTT.

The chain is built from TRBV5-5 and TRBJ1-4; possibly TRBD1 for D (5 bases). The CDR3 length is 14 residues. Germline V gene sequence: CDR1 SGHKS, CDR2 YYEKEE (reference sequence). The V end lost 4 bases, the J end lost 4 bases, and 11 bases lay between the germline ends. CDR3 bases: TGTGCCAGCAGCCCATACAGGAATAATGAAAAACTGTTTTTT. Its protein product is CASSPYRNNEKLFF.

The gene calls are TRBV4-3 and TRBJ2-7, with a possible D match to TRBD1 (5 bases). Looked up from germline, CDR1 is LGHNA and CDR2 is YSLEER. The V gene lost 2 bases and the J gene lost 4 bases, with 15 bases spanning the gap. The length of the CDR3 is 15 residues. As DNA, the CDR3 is TGCGCCAGCAGCCAATCCAGGGTCAGTAAGTACGAGCAGTACTTC. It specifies CASSQSRVSKYEQYF.

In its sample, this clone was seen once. Here the CDR3 reads CASSFPGKGNEKLFF. The CDR3 DNA follows: TGTGCCAGCAGCTTTCCAGGCAAAGGCAATGAAAAACTGTTTTTT. V usage is TRBV5-8 and J usage is TRBJ1-4; no reliable D call. Looked up from germline, CDR1 is SGHTS and CDR2 is YDEGEE. The CDR3 is 15 amino acids. V shed 2 bases and J shed 5 bases, with 13 bases lying between them.

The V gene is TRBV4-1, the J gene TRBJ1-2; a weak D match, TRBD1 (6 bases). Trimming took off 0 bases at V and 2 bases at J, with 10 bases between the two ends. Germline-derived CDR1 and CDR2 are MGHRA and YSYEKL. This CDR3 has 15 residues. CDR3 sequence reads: CASSQDGQGNYGYTF. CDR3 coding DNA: TGCGCCAGCAGCCAAGATGGGCAGGGGAACTATGGCTACACCTTC.

In DNA, the CDR3 is TGTGCCAGCAGCTTAGGCCAGTTTAGCAATCAGCCCCAGCATTTT. Translated, it gives CASSLGQFSNQPQHF. This rearrangement joins TRBV7-2 to TRBJ1-5; no reliable D call. The germline gives CDR1 SGHTA, CDR2 FQGNSA. Deletions cut 1 base from V and 0 bases from J, with 7 bases between. The CDR3 is 15 amino acids. The full variable domain, with the rest looked up from reference TRBV7-2 and TRBJ1-5, is GAGVSQSPSNKVTEKGKDVELRCDPISGHTALYWYRQSLGQGLEFLIYFQGNSAPDKSGLPSDRFSAERTGGSVSTLTIQRTQQEDSAVYLCASSLGQFSNQPQHFGDGTRLSIL.

The CDR3 DNA reads as TGTGCCAGCAGCTCAGCCCTGGACAGGGTTGTTTATAGCAATCAGCCCCAGCATTTT. Its translation is CASSSALDRVVYSNQPQHF. This chain connects TRBV28 to TRBJ1-5, with TRBD1 matching 8 bases. There are 19 residues in the CDR3. With V trimmed by 6 bases and J by 0 bases, 16 bases remained unmatched. Germline loops: CDR1 MDHEN, CDR2 SYDVKM.

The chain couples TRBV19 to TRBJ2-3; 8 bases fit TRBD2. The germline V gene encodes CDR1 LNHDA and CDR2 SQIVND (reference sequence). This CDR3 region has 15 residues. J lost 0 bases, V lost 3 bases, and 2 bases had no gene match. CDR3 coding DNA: TGTGCCAGTAGTATCGGGGGGGGCAGCACAGATACGCAGTATTTT. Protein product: CASSIGGGSTDTQYF.

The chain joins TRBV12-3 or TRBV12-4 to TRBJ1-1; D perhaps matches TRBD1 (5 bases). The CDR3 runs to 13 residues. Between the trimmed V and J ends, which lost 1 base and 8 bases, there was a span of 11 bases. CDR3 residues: CASSLGGGFEAFF. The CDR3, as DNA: TGTGCCAGCAGTTTAGGGGGCGGCTTCGAAGCTTTCTTT.

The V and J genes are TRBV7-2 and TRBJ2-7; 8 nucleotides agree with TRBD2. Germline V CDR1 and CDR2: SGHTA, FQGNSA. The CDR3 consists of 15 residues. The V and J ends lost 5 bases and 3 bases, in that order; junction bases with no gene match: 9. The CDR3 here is CASSESGGDNYEQYF. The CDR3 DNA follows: TGTGCCAGCAGCGAGAGCGGGGGTGATAACTACGAGCAGTACTTC.

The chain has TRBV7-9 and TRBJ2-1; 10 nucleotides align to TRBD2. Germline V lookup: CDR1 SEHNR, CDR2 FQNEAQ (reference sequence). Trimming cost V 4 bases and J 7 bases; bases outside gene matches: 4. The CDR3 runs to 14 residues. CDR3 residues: CASSSSGRGNEQFF. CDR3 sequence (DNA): TGTGCCAGCAGCTCGAGCGGGAGGGGTAATGAGCAGTTCTTC.

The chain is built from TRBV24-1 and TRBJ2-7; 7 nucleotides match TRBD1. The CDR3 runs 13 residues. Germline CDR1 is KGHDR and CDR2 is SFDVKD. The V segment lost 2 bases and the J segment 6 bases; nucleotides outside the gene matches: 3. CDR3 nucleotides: TGTGCCACCAGTGATTCAGGGGGAGCCGAGCAGTACTTC. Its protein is CATSDSGGAEQYF.

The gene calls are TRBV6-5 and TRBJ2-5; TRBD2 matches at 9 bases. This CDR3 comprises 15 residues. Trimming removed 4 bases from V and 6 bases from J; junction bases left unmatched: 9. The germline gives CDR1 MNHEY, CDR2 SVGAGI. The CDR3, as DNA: TGTGCCAGCAGTTCTTTAGCGGGAGCACTGAAGACCCAGTACTTC. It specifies CASSSLAGALKTQYF.